This T cell receptor beta chain was captured in a study of Graves' ophthalmopathy and Graves' hyperthyroidism. Study findings and constraints: Most thyroid clonotypes with frequency above 0.001 were detected in blood too.

RNA served as the template for amplifying TCR beta CDR3 regions. Investigators did first-round RT-PCR with HTBI primers, then second-round multiplex PCR. TCRdb reprocessed the multiplex PCR reads via MiXCR and lists one record per CDR3 protein. The table records about 1.2 million distinct CDR3 sequences, 36% of them present only once. CDR1 and CDR2 from the germline V gene are LNHDA and SQIVND (reference sequence). Trimming removed 6 bases from V and 5 bases from J, with 14 bases in between. The CDR3 is 14 residues long. This clonotype was seen ten or more times. What it binds is unknown. Aged 18 to 65, hyperthyroidism patients had new diagnoses of under 2 months' duration. It was on clinical symptoms, serum thyroxine, TRAb, thyroid ultrasound and orbital computed tomography that diagnosis relied.

Material: peripheral blood or thyroid tissue (not recorded which). V is TRBV19 and J is TRBJ1-5; D is perhaps TRBD1 (6 bases). This TCR derives from an adult man with Graves' hyperthyroidism. The DNA of the CDR3 is TGTGCCAGTAGGGGTCAGGGGAGCTATCAGCCCCAGCATTTT. Residues: CASRGQGSYQPQHF.